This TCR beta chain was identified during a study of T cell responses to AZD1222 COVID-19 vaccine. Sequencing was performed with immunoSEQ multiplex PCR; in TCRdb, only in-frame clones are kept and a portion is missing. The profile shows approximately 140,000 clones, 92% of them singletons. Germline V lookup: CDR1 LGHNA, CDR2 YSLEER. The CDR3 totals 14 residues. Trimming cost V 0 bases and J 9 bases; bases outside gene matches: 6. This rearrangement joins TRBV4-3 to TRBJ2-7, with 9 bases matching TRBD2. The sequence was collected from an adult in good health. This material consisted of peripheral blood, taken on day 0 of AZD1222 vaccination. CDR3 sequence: CASSQDQLAGVQYF. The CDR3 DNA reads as TGCGCCAGCAGCCAAGATCAGTTAGCGGGGGTGCAGTACTTC.